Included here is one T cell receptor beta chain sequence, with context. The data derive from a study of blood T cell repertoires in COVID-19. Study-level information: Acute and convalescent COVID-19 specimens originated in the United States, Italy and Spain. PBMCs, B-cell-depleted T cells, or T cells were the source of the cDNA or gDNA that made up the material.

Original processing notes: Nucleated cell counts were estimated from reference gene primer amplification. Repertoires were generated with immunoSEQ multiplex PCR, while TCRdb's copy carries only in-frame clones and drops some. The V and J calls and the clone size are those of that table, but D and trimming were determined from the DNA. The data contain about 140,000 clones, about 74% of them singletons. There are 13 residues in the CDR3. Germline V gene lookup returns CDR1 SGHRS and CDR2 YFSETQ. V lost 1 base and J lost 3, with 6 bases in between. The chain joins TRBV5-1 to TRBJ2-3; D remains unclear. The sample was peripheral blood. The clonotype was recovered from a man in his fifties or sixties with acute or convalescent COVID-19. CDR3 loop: CASSLIPTDTQYF. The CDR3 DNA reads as TGCGCCAGCAGCTTGATCCCAACAGATACGCAGTATTTT.